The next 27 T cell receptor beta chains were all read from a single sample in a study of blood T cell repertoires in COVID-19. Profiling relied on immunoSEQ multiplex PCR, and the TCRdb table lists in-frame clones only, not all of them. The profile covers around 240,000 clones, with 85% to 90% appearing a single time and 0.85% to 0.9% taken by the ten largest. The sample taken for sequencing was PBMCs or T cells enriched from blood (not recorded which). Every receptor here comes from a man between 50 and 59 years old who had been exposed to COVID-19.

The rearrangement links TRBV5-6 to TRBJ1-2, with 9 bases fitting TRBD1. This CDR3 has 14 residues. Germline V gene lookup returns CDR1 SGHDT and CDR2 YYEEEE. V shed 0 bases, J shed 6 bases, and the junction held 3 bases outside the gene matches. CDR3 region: CASSLGDRVDGYTF. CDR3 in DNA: TGTGCCAGCAGCTTGGGGGACAGGGTTGATGGCTACACCTTC.

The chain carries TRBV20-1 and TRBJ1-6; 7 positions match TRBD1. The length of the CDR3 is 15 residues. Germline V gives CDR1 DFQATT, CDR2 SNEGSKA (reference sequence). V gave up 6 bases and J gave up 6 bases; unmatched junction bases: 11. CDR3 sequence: CSASKGQVVNSPLHF. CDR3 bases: TGCAGTGCCAGTAAAGGACAGGTGGTTAATTCACCCCTCCACTTT.

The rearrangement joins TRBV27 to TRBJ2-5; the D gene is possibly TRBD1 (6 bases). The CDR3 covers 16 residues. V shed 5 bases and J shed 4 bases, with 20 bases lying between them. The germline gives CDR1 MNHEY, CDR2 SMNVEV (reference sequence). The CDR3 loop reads CASSLFPDRPPETQYF. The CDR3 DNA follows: TGTGCCAGCAGTCTGTTCCCGGACAGACCCCCAGAGACCCAGTACTTC.

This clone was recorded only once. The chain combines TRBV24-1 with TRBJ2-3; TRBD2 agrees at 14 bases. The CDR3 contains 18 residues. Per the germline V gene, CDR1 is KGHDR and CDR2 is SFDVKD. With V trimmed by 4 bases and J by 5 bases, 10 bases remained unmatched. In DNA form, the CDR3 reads TGTGCCACCAGTGAATTCCGGACTAGCGGGAGGTATAGAGATACGCAGTATTTT. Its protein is CATSEFRTSGRYRDTQYF.

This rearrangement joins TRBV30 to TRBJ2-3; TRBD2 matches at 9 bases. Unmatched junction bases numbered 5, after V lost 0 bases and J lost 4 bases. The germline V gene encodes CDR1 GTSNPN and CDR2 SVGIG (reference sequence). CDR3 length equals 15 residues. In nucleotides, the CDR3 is TGTGCCTGGAGTGTAATGGCGGGAGGGCCAGATACGCAGTATTTT. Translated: CAWSVMAGGPDTQYF.

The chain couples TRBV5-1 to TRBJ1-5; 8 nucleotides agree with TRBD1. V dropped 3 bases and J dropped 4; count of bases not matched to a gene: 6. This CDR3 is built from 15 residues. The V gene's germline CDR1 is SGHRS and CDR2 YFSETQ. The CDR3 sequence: CASSSGGAGNQPQHF. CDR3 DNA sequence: TGCGCCAGCAGCTCAGGGGGCGCGGGAAATCAGCCCCAGCATTTT.

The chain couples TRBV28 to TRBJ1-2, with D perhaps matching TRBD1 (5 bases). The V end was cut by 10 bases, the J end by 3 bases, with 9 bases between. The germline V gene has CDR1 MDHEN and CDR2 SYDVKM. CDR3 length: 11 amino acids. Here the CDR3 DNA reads TGTGCCACTTCGACAGACTATGGCTACACCTTC. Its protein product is CATSTDYGYTF.

The CDR3 sequence: CASSRTGLSTEAFF. CDR3 DNA: TGTGCCAGCAGTCGTACAGGGTTGAGCACTGAAGCTTTCTTT. V gene TRBV6-6 combines with J gene TRBJ1-1; D perhaps matches TRBD1 (6 bases). There are 14 residues in the CDR3. CDR1 is MNHNY and CDR2 is SVGAGI in the germline V gene (reference sequence). With 5 bases removed from V and 4 bases from J, the gap between germline ends came to 14 bases.

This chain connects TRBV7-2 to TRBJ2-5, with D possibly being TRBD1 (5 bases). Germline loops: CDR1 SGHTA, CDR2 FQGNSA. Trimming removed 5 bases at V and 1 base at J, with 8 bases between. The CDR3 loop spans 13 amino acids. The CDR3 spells CASSLDSQETQYF. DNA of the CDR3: TGTGCCAGCAGCCTCGACAGCCAAGAGACCCAGTACTTC.

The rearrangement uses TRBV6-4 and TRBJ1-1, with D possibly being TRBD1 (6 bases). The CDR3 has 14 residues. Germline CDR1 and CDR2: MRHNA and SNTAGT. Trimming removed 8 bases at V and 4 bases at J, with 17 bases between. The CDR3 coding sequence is TGTGCCAGCTTAGGGGGGGACCCGAGCACTGAAGCTTTCTTT. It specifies CASLGGDPSTEAFF.

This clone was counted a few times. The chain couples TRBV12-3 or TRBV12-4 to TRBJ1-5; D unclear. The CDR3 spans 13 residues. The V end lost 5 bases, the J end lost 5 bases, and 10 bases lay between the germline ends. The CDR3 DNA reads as TGTGCCAGCAGTCCAAGAATAGATCAGCCCCAGCATTTT. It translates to CASSPRIDQPQHF.

The CDR3 loop is CASSVGSQRPQHF. In DNA, the CDR3 is TGTGCCAGCAGTGTGGGTAGCCAACGGCCCCAGCATTTT. The rearrangement joins TRBV2 to TRBJ1-5; D call uncertain. V was pared by 4 bases and J by 9 bases, with 13 bases between. This CDR3 has 13 residues. Germline V gene lookup returns CDR1 SNHLY and CDR2 FYNNEI.

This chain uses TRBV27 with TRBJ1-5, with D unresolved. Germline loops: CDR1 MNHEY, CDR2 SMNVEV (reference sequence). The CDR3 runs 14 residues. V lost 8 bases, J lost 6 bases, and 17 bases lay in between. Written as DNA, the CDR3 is TGTGCCAGCGCCCTCGGGGAGGGAGGTCAGCCCCAGCATTTT. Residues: CASALGEGGQPQHF.

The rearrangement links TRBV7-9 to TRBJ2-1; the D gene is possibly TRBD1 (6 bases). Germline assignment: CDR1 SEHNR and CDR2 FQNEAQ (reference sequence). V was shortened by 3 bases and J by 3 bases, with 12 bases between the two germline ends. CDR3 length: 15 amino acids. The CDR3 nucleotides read TGTGCCAGCAGCTTGGGAGAGGGGGTCTACAATGAGCAGTTCTTC. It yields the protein CASSLGEGVYNEQFF.

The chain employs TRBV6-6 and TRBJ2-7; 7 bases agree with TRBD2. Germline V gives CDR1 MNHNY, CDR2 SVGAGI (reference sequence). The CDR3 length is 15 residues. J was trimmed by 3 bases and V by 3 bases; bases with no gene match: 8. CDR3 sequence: CASSYLGGRNYEQYV. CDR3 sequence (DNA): TGTGCCAGCAGTTATCTGGGCGGGAGAAACTACGAGCAGTACGTC.

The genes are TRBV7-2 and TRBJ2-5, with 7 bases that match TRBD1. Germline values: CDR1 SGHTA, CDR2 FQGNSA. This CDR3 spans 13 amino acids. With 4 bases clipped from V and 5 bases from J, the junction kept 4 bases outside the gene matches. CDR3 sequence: CASSYSQGETQYF. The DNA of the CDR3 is TGTGCCAGCAGCTACTCACAGGGGGAGACCCAGTACTTC.

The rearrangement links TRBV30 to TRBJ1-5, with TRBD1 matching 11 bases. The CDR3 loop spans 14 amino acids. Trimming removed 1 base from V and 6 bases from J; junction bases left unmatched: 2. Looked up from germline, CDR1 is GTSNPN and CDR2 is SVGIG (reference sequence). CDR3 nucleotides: TGTGCCTGGAGTGCCGGGACAGGGGGTCAGCCCCAGCATTTT. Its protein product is CAWSAGTGGQPQHF.

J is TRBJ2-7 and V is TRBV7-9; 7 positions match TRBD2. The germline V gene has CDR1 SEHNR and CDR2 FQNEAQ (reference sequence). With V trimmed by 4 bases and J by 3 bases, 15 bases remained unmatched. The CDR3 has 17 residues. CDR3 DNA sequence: TGTGCCAGCAGCTCCGAAGGAGAGGCGGGGGATTTCTACGAGCAGTACTTC. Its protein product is CASSSEGEAGDFYEQYF.

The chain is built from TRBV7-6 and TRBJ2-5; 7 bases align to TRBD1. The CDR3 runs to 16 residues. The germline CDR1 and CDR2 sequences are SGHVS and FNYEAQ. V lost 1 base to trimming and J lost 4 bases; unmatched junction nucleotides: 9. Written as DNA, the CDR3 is TGTGCCAGCAGCTTAGGCGTAGGAACAGGGGCAGAGACCCAGTACTTC. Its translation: CASSLGVGTGAETQYF.

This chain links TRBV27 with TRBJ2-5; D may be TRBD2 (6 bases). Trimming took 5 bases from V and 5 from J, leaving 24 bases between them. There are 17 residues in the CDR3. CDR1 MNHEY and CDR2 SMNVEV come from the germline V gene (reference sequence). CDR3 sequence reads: CASSPQYLSSGGETQYF. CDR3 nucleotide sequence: TGTGCCAGCAGTCCCCAGTATTTAAGCAGCGGAGGGGAGACCCAGTACTTC.

CDR3 in amino acids: CASSLALGAHPYGYTF. For the CDR3, the DNA is TGCGCCAGCAGCTTGGCGTTAGGGGCCCATCCCTATGGCTACACCTTC. The chain links TRBV5-1 to TRBJ1-2, with D perhaps matching TRBD1 (5 bases). V was trimmed by 0 bases and J by 4 bases, leaving 16 bases between them. The CDR3 contains 16 residues. CDR1 and CDR2 (germline): SGHRS, YFSETQ.

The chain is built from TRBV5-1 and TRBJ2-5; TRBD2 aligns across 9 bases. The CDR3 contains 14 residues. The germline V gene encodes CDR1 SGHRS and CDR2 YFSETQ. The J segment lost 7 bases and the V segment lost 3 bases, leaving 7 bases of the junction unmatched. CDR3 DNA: TGCGCCAGCAGCTCTAGCGGGACCGGCGGGACCCAGTACTTC. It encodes CASSSSGTGGTQYF.

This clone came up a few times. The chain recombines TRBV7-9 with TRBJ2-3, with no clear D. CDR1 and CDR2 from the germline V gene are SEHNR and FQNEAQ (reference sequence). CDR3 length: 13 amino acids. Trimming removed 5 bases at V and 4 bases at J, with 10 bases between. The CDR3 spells CASSMNSADTQYF. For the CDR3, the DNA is TGTGCCAGCAGCATGAACTCGGCAGATACGCAGTATTTT.

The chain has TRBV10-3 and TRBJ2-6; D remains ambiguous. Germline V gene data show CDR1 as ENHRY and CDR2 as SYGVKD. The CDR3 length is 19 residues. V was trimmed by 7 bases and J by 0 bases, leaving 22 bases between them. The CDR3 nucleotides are TGTGCCATCAAACCCCCCGACGGCCAGGTTTCCTCTGGGGCCAACGTCCTGACTTTC. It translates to CAIKPPDGQVSSGANVLTF.

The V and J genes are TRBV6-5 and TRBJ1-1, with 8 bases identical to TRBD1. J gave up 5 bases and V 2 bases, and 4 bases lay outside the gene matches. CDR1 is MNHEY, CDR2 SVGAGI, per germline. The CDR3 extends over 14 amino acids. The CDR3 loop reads CASSYDRGGTEAFF. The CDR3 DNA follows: TGTGCCAGCAGTTACGACAGGGGAGGGACTGAAGCTTTCTTT.

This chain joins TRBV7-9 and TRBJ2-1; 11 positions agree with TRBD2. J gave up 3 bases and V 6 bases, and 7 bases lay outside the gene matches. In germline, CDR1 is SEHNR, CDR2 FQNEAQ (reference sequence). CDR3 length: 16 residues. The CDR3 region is CASSPTGLAGYNEQFF. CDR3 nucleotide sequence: TGTGCCAGCAGTCCTACCGGACTAGCGGGCTACAATGAGCAGTTCTTC.

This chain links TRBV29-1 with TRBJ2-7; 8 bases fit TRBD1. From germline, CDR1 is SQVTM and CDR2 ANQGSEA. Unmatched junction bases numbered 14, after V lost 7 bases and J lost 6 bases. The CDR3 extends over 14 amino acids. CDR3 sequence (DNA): TGCAGCGCCCTGGTCGGGACAGGCCCTGGCGAGCAGTACTTC. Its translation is CSALVGTGPGEQYF.